Listed below are T cell receptor beta chains from one sample, sequenced in a study of T cell clusters in autoimmune cytopenias. Reprocessing the multiplex PCR reads, TCRdb reports a single entry for every CDR3 protein and omits DNA. The listing contains approximately 5,300 distinct CDR3 sequences. These data also featured in a second study, about T cell repertoires in aging, cancer and after chemotherapy.

The specimen sequenced was peripheral blood. All receptors come from a human donor in good health. Each CDR3 is given with its conserved first and last residue. Fields, in order: V gene, clone size, J gene, CDR3 protein. Expanded clones are given a class, and other clones once, few, many or no size at all.

TRBV27	-	TRBJ2-7	CASSLSPDSLYEQYF
TRBV27	medium-sized	TRBJ2-3	CASSLMGRTDTQYF
TRBV5-4	medium-sized	TRBJ2-5	CASSSQRGGGETQYF
TRBV5-6	-	TRBJ2-7	CASSADLSYEQYF
TRBV5-6	medium-sized	TRBJ2-2	CASSLVWQNTGELFF
TRBV6-2/TRBV6-3	-	TRBJ1-1	CASSYFRGQGVTEAFF
TRBV29-1	medium-sized	TRBJ2-7	CSVGKGSRTGQQYF
TRBV10-3	-	TRBJ1-2	CAISESMREGYYTF
TRBV5-6	-	TRBJ2-7	CASSFSGLSYEQYF
TRBV7-2	-	TRBJ1-2	CASSFIPRDTVHGYTF
TRBV19	large	TRBJ2-2	CASLYAGELFF
TRBV5-4	medium-sized	TRBJ2-6	CASSLSLGTGGSGANVLTF
TRBV29-1	large	TRBJ2-3	CSVWVVDTQYF
TRBV30	medium-sized	TRBJ2-3	CAWSGPGTQYF
TRBV19	-	TRBJ1-1	CASKGLANTEAFF
TRBV2	-	TRBJ1-1	CASRNERTANTEAFF
TRBV27	-	TRBJ2-7	CASRDRGSYEQYF
TRBV27	medium-sized	TRBJ2-5	CASRDLNQETQYF
TRBV5-1	-	TRBJ2-2	CASSLGQTSTGELFF
TRBV19	-	TRBJ1-5	CASSDVGRQGFQPQHF
TRBV7-9	-	TRBJ1-1	CASSPSLLRGRFTEAFF
TRBV19	-	TRBJ1-5	CASSTGSRRNQPQHF
TRBV13	medium-sized	TRBJ2-1	CASSLEVVGDEQFF
TRBV6-1	medium-sized	TRBJ2-7	CASSEAWGSSYEQYF
TRBV29-1	medium-sized	TRBJ1-1	CSVCQGMMNTEAFF
TRBV5-6	medium-sized	TRBJ2-4	CASSRTGVNIQYF
TRBV29-1	medium-sized	TRBJ1-5	CSVRSGGSNQPQHF
TRBV19	medium-sized	TRBJ1-3	CASRGLLGTGAQKGNTIYF
TRBV6-5	medium-sized	TRBJ1-4	CASSYRGTGYNEKLFF
TRBV7-9	-	TRBJ2-1	CASSPGRSSYNEQFF
TRBV19	medium-sized	TRBJ2-1	CAINTGYNEQFF
TRBV20-1	-	TRBJ2-6	CSARDQRSRVGANVLTF
TRBV13	medium-sized	TRBJ2-3	CASSFRQGSDTQYF